The TCR beta chain under discussion was sequenced for a study of blood T cell repertoires in COVID-19. About the study: Material from acute and convalescent COVID-19 was sourced from the United States, Italy and Spain. T cells, B-cell-depleted T cells, or PBMCs provided the cDNA or gDNA that served as material.

The CDR3 is 14 residues long. The V gene lost 6 bases and the J gene lost 0 bases, with 11 bases spanning the gap. From germline, CDR1 is SQVTM and CDR2 ANQGSEA. Per the original methods: Using reference gene primer amplification, nucleated cell counts were estimated. The protocol was immunoSEQ multiplex PCR, while the TCRdb copy is restricted to in-frame clones and leaves out a portion. From that table come the V and J calls and clone size; the DNA was used to work out D and trimming. The profile shows some 350,000 clones, around 83% of them singletons. Sequenced sample: peripheral blood. This TCR came from a young man with active or convalescent COVID-19. The chain uses TRBV29-1 and TRBJ2-2, with D possibly being TRBD1 (6 bases). Written as DNA, the CDR3 is TGCAGCGTCAGGACAGAAGCGAACACCGGGGAGCTGTTTTTT. Protein product: CSVRTEANTGELFF.